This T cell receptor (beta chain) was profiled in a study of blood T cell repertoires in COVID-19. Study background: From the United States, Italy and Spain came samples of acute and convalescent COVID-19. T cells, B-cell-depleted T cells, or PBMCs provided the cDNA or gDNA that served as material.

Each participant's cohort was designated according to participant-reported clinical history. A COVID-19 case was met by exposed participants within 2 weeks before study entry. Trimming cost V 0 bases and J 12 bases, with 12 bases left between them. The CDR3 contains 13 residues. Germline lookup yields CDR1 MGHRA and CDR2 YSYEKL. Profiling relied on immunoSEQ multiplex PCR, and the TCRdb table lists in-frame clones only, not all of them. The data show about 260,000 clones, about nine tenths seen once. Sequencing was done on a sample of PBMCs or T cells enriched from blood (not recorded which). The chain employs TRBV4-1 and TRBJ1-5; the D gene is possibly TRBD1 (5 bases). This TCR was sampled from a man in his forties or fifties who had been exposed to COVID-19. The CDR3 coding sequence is TGCGCCAGCAGCCAAGACAGGGCCAGCTACCAGCATTTT. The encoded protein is CASSQDRASYQHF.